This T cell receptor (beta chain) is drawn from a study of shared clonotypes between healthy human individuals. Study findings and constraints: Generation probabilities of non-shared clonotypes were lower (relative to those shared by all four donors).

Each cell subset's genomic DNA was divided evenly among several immunoSEQ plates. In the authors' methods: Junction-only immunoSEQ data arrived without quality scores, meaning filtering differed. Data came from immunoSEQ multiplex PCR; TCRdb stores just in-frame clones and leaves some out. The DNA was the basis for D and trimming; V, J and clone size are from that table. The sample lists 1,500,000 or so clones; 98% were seen once. Germline CDR1 SGHAT, CDR2 FQNNGV. Trimming left V 6 bases short and J 0 bases short, with 14 bases between. The length of the CDR3 is 16 residues. This clone appeared a single time. The target antigen is unknown. Subsets obtained from CD4+ cells comprised CD45RA+ naive and CD45RA-negative memory cells.

Material: naive CD4+ T cells sorted from blood. Subset described: CD45RA+ positively selected. V is TRBV11-2 and J is TRBJ1-4, with D unresolved. The source is a man younger than 45 in good health. CDR3 in amino acids: CASSRPGTATNEKLFF. The CDR3 region has the DNA TGTGCCAGCAGTCGACCTGGCACGGCAACTAATGAAAAACTGTTTTTT.